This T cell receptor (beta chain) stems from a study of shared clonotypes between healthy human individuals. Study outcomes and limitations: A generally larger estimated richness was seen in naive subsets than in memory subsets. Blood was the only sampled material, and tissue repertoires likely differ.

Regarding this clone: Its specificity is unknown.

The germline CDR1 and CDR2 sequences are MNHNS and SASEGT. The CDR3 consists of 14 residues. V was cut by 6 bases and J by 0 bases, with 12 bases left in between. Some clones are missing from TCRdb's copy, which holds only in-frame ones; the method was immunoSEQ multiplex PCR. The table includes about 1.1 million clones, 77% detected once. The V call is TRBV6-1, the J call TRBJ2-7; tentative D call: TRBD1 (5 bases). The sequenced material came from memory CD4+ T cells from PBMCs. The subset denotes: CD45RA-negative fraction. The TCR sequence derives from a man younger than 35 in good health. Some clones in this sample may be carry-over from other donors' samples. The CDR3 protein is CASRRTGPSYEQYF. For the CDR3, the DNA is TGTGCCAGCAGGCGAACAGGTCCCTCCTACGAGCAGTACTTC.